This record covers a single T cell receptor beta chain. The source of the sample is a study of blood T cell repertoires in COVID-19. Overall study context: Sites in the United States, Italy and Spain provided acute and convalescent COVID-19 samples. The cDNA or gDNA used as material had been derived from T cells, B-cell-depleted T cells, or PBMCs.

Germline loops: CDR1 SGHTA, CDR2 FQGNSA. V was shortened by 0 bases and J by 2 bases, with 10 bases between the two germline ends. The CDR3 has 15 residues. Original analysis: Reference gene primer amplification gave estimated nucleated cell counts. Assay: immunoSEQ multiplex PCR; the TCRdb copy retains only in-frame clones and omits some. Clone size and V and J calls were adopted from that table, with D and trimming inferred from the DNA. The sample has approximately 150,000 clones, about 76% seen once. Sequenced sample: peripheral blood. The V call is TRBV7-2, the J call TRBJ2-5, with D hard to call. The origin of this receptor is a human donor in a cohort sampled during active COVID-19. The CDR3 region has the DNA TGTGCCAGCAGCTTAGCTGTCCGGCGGCAAGAGACCCAGTACTTC. It translates to CASSLAVRRQETQYF.